This passage covers 18 T cell receptor beta chains from one sample sequenced in a study of shared clonotypes between healthy human individuals. Profiling relied on immunoSEQ multiplex PCR, and the TCRdb table lists in-frame clones only, not all of them. The table lists 800,000 to 1,200,000 clones, around 78% of them singletons. The sample comprised memory CD4+ T cells from PBMCs. Specified subset: CD45RA-negative fraction. The receptor set was obtained from a man between 18 and 35 years old in good health. Some clones in this sample may be carry-over from other donors' samples.

The rearrangement joins TRBV11-3 to TRBJ2-5; 8 bases align to TRBD2. V shed 1 base and J 3 bases; nucleotides not matched to a gene: 4. There are 15 residues in the CDR3. The germline CDR1 and CDR2 sequences are SGHNT and YENEEA. CDR3 nucleotide sequence: TGTGCCAGCAGCTTAGGCGGGAGGCCCGAAGAGACCCAGTACTTC. Amino acid sequence: CASSLGGRPEETQYF. Using reference TRBV11-3 and TRBJ2-5 for the parts outside the CDR3, the full variable domain is EAGVVQSPRYKIIEKKQPVAFWCNPISGHNTLYWYLQNLGQGPELLIRYENEEAVDDSQLPKDRFSAERLKGVDSTLKIQPAELGDSAVYLCASSLGGRPEETQYFGPGTRLLVL.

The chain couples TRBV7-9 to TRBJ1-4; no clear D gene. The CDR3 has 14 amino acids. Per the germline V gene, CDR1 is SEHNR and CDR2 is FQNEAQ (reference sequence). Deletions cut 7 bases from V and 8 bases from J, with 17 bases between. CDR3 nucleotides: TGTGCCAGCACCTCCAGTCTTGGTAACGAAAAACTGTTTTTT. Its protein is CASTSSLGNEKLFF. The variable domain in full, with the rest retrieved from reference TRBV7-9 and TRBJ1-4, is DTGVSQNPRHKITKRGQNVTFRCDPISEHNRLYWYRQTLGQGPEFLTYFQNEAQLEKSRLLSDRFSAERPKGSFSTLEIQRTEQGDSAMYLCASTSSLGNEKLFFGSGTQLSVL.

The chain employs TRBV27 and TRBJ1-5; a weak D match, TRBD1 (6 bases). There are 17 residues in the CDR3. Germline V gene data show CDR1 as MNHEY and CDR2 as SMNVEV (reference sequence). V was clipped by 0 bases and J by 6 bases, with 18 bases between them. The CDR3 reads CASSLSMRGEKVQPQHF. The CDR3 DNA reads as TGTGCCAGCAGTTTATCGATGAGGGGGGAAAAGGTTCAGCCCCAGCATTTT.

The CDR3 spells CASSPGRRSYGYTF. The CDR3 coding sequence is TGTGCCAGCAGTCCTGGGAGGCGAAGCTATGGCTACACCTTC. The V gene is TRBV5-8, the J gene TRBJ1-2, with unresolved D. V was clipped by 5 bases and J by 4 bases, with 15 bases between them. CDR3 length: 14 amino acids. Per the germline V gene, CDR1 is SGHTS and CDR2 is YDEGEE.

This chain connects TRBV29-1 to TRBJ2-5; 7 nucleotides line up with TRBD1. The DNA end is more similar to TRBJ2-7, so the J call may be wrong. CDR1 and CDR2 from the germline V gene are SQVTM and ANQGSEA. The CDR3 consists of 11 residues. The CDR3 nucleotides read TGCAGCGTCTGGGACAGTTACGAGCAGTACTTC. It encodes CSVWDSYEQYF.

This chain links TRBV6-5 with TRBJ2-2; TRBD1 agrees at 8 bases. Per the germline V gene, CDR1 is MNHEY and CDR2 is SVGAGI. Trimming cost V 2 bases and J 6 bases; bases outside gene matches: 2. This CDR3 comprises 14 residues. The CDR3 DNA follows: TGTGCCAGCAGTTACCTACAGGGGGCCGGGGAGCTGTTTTTT. Encoded protein: CASSYLQGAGELFF.

This clone was recorded only once. The chain employs TRBV9 and TRBJ2-7; 14 bases are shared with TRBD2. Germline CDR1 and CDR2: SGDLS and YYNGEE. The trim removed 3 bases at V and 6 bases at J, leaving 8 bases unmatched. The CDR3 totals 16 residues. CDR3 DNA sequence: TGTGCCAGCAGCGGAGACCCCGGACTAGCGGGAGGCGAGCAGTACTTC. Protein sequence: CASSGDPGLAGGEQYF.

Written as DNA, the CDR3 is TGCAGCGTTGAGATCCAGGGGACAGTAGTGCAGTTCTTC. Its translation: CSVEIQGTVVQFF. The chain employs TRBV29-1 and TRBJ2-1; 7 bases are shared with TRBD1. The CDR3 extends over 13 amino acids. Germline CDR1 and CDR2: SQVTM and ANQGSEA. With 3 bases clipped from V and 12 bases from J, the junction kept 11 bases outside the gene matches.

This clone has a handful of counts. The chain has TRBV28 and TRBJ1-2; 7 bases fit TRBD1. The CDR3 contains 14 residues. The V gene end was trimmed by 3 bases and the J gene end by 5 bases; junction bases not matched to a gene: 6. Germline V gene data show CDR1 as MDHEN and CDR2 as SYDVKM. CDR3 nucleotide sequence: TGTGCCAGCAGTTTGAGGGGGCGCCGATATGGCTACACCTTC. It translates to CASSLRGRRYGYTF.

The chain uses TRBV2 and TRBJ2-6; the D is unclear. Germline values: CDR1 SNHLY, CDR2 FYNNEI. This CDR3 has 14 residues. Trimming took 3 bases from V and 0 from J, leaving 3 bases between them. The CDR3: CASSEYSGANVLTF. Written as DNA, the CDR3 is TGTGCCAGCAGTGAGTACTCTGGGGCCAACGTCCTGACTTTC.

V gene TRBV28 combines with J gene TRBJ2-7; D is possibly TRBD2 (6 bases). V lost 4 bases and J lost 5, with 18 bases in between. Germline V gene sequence: CDR1 MDHEN, CDR2 SYDVKM. This CDR3 region has 15 residues. The CDR3 region is CASSSGGSGDDEQYF. CDR3 sequence (DNA): TGTGCCAGCAGTTCCGGGGGTAGCGGTGACGACGAGCAGTACTTC.

This chain joins TRBV11-2 and TRBJ1-1, with 7 bases aligning to TRBD1. The CDR3 length is 13 residues. Germline lookup yields CDR1 SGHAT and CDR2 FQNNGV. Trimming took 2 bases from V and 5 from J; bases not matched to a gene: 2. The DNA for the CDR3 is TGTGCCAGCAGCTTAACCAGGGGGACTGAAGCTTTCTTT. Its translation: CASSLTRGTEAFF.

About this clone: This CDR3 is also generated by other DNA sequences in the sample. This chain links TRBV28 with TRBJ1-1; no clear D gene. CDR3 length: 12 amino acids. CDR1 and CDR2 (germline): MDHEN, SYDVKM. V was clipped by 5 bases and J by 8 bases, with 12 bases between them. CDR3 sequence: CASSPPGREAFF. The CDR3 DNA sequence: TGTGCCAGCAGTCCCCCGGGGAGGGAAGCTTTCTTT. The whole variable domain, filled in from reference TRBV28 and TRBJ1-1, reads DVKVTQSSRYLVKRTGEKVFLECVQDMDHENMFWYRQDPGLGLRLIYFSYDVKMKEKGDIPEGYSVSREKKERFSLILESASTNQTSMYLCASSPPGREAFFGQGTRLTVV.

The CDR3, as DNA: TGCGCCAGCAGCTTGGTGGGGGTAACTGGAAACACCATATATTTT. Translated, it gives CASSLVGVTGNTIYF. J is TRBJ1-3 and V is TRBV5-1, with D tentatively TRBD1 (5 bases). From germline, CDR1 is SGHRS and CDR2 YFSETQ. V shed 0 bases and J shed 2 bases, with 9 bases lying between them. The CDR3 runs 15 residues. The full variable domain, with the rest looked up from reference TRBV5-1 and TRBJ1-3, is KAGVTQTPRYLIKTRGQQVTLSCSPISGHRSVSWYQQTPGQGLQFLFEYFSETQRNKGNFPGRFSGRQFSNSRSEMNVSTLELGDSALYLCASSLVGVTGNTIYFGEGSWLTVV.

This chain links TRBV12-5 with TRBJ2-2, with no clear D. V gave up 7 bases and J gave up 2 bases, with 11 bases separating them. This CDR3 contains 14 residues. Germline CDR1 and CDR2: LGHNT and FRNRAP. CDR3 in DNA: TGTGCTAGTGCCCGAAGGGAAAACACCGGGGAGCTGTTTTTT. It translates to CASARRENTGELFF.

The chain uses TRBV27 and TRBJ1-2; D is uncertain. V gave up 7 bases and J gave up 3 bases, with 15 bases separating them. There are 14 residues in the CDR3. Germline assignment: CDR1 MNHEY and CDR2 SMNVEV (reference sequence). The CDR3 here is CASTRVGAHYGYTF. CDR3 coding DNA: TGTGCCAGCACCCGCGTGGGCGCCCACTATGGCTACACCTTC.

In its sample, this clone was seen many times. The chain carries TRBV30 and TRBJ1-5; D is possibly TRBD1 (5 bases). V lost 4 bases to trimming and J lost 0 bases, with 13 bases between them. The CDR3 extends over 15 amino acids. CDR1 is GTSNPN and CDR2 is SVGIG in the germline V gene (reference sequence). The CDR3 nucleotides read TGTGCCTGGACGAGGGACGGTTATAGCAATCAGCCCCAGCATTTT. Its protein is CAWTRDGYSNQPQHF.

This clone was observed a handful of times. The V and J genes are TRBV19 and TRBJ2-7, with a tentative D call TRBD2 (5 bases). Germline CDR1 and CDR2: LNHDA and SQIVND (reference sequence). This CDR3 is 12 amino acids long. Trimming removed 5 bases at V and 5 bases at J, with 10 bases between. DNA for the CDR3: TGTGCCAGTAGTGCCCGGGAAAACGAGCAGTACTTC. Its protein product is CASSARENEQYF.